This T cell receptor beta chain was retrieved from a study of shared clonotypes between healthy human individuals. Study-wide context: CD4 naive cells filled three plates per donor, CD4 memory three, CD8 naive two and CD8 memory one. Study results and limitations: Roughly 5% of naive CD4 clonotypes were common to a few donors.

Note on this clone: What it binds is not known.

CD4+ cells were split into CD45RA+ naive and CD45RA-negative memory subsets. Looked up from germline, CDR1 is MNHNS and CDR2 is SASEGT. V dropped 8 bases and J dropped 2; count of bases not matched to a gene: 4. The CDR3 contains 13 residues. The table came from immunoSEQ multiplex PCR; TCRdb's copy has only in-frame clones and leaves some out. The sample lists approximately 2.5 million clones; approximately 92% were seen once. Sequencing input: naive CD4+ T cells sorted from blood. This sample's subset: CD45RA+ positively selected. The clonotype originates from a young man in good health. This sequence joins TRBV6-1 and TRBJ2-7, with 9 bases fitting TRBD1. The chain's CDR3 is CASRDRVTYEQYF. CDR3 coding DNA: TGTGCCAGCCGGGACAGGGTGACCTACGAGCAGTACTTC.